One sample yielded the 8 T cell receptor beta chains listed below, sequenced in a study of sequential checkpoint blockade in melanoma. The table came from immunoSEQ multiplex PCR; TCRdb's copy has only in-frame clones and leaves some out. This sample has roughly 8,400 clones, with about 75% found just once. Treatment of the sample: randomized to nivolumab then ipilimumab (arm A) or the reverse (arm B). The sample here was CD8+ T cells sorted from blood (inferred from file names), taken from a patient given nivolumab and ipilimumab in sequence. The receptors come from a human donor with melanoma.

This chain links TRBV6-6 with TRBJ1-2; D gene ambiguous. The CDR3 consists of 12 residues. Germline values: CDR1 MNHNY, CDR2 SVGAGI (reference sequence). Trimming left V 0 bases short and J 7 bases short, with 6 bases between. The CDR3 sequence is CASSYSSSGYTF. CDR3 DNA: TGTGCCAGCAGTTACTCGTCTTCTGGCTACACCTTC.

This chain uses TRBV5-6 with TRBJ1-2; no reliable D call. The CDR3 consists of 14 residues. Germline V gives CDR1 SGHDT, CDR2 YYEEEE. V was pared by 4 bases and J by 0 bases, with 10 bases between. The DNA of the CDR3 is TGTGCCAGCAGCGTCTCCGGGTCTAACTATGGCTACACCTTC. As protein: CASSVSGSNYGYTF.

As DNA, the CDR3 is TGTGCCAGCAGTCGTCAGGGCCATGAGCAGTTCTTC. It is translated as CASSRQGHEQFF. V usage is TRBV27 and J usage is TRBJ2-1, with a tentative D call TRBD1 (5 bases). Germline CDR1 MNHEY, CDR2 SMNVEV (reference sequence). V lost 5 bases, J lost 8 bases, and 10 bases lay in between. This CDR3 spans 12 amino acids.

This rearrangement joins TRBV30 to TRBJ2-1, with D perhaps TRBD2 (6 bases). V lost 1 base, J lost 7 bases, and 11 bases lay in between. The germline V gene encodes CDR1 GTSNPN and CDR2 SVGIG (reference sequence). There are 13 residues in the CDR3. Here the CDR3 reads CAWSGTSWNEQFF. The CDR3 nucleotides read TGTGCCTGGAGTGGAACTAGCTGGAATGAGCAGTTCTTC.

The rearrangement uses TRBV29-1 and TRBJ2-7, with 8 bases identical to TRBD2. The germline V gene encodes CDR1 SQVTM and CDR2 ANQGSEA. The trim removed 5 bases at V and 0 bases at J, leaving 0 bases unmatched. The CDR3 has 12 residues. The CDR3 bases are TGCAGCGTTACTAGCGGCTCCTACGAGCAGTACTTC. The encoded protein is CSVTSGSYEQYF.

This rearrangement joins TRBV7-2 to TRBJ2-1; 7 nucleotides line up with TRBD1. J was trimmed by 10 bases and V by 0 bases; bases with no gene match: 6. Germline CDR1 is SGHTA and CDR2 is FQGNSA. The CDR3 consists of 14 residues. This CDR3 reads CASSLAWTGFEQFF. CDR3 DNA sequence: TGTGCCAGCAGCTTAGCCTGGACAGGCTTCGAGCAGTTCTTC.

The chain links TRBV5-1 to TRBJ1-1; 10 positions agree with TRBD1. The CDR3 has 13 residues. Trimming cost V 8 bases and J 8 bases; bases outside gene matches: 9. The V gene's germline CDR1 is SGHRS and CDR2 YFSETQ. The CDR3, as DNA: TGCGCCAGTAACCGGGACAGGGGAAAAGAAGCTTTCTTT. Translation: CASNRDRGKEAFF.

This chain links TRBV2 with TRBJ2-7, with D perhaps TRBD1 (6 bases). V was cut by 6 bases and J by 7 bases, with 19 bases left in between. Per the germline V gene, CDR1 is SNHLY and CDR2 is FYNNEI. The CDR3 totals 14 residues. The chain's CDR3 is CASSELRDTGEQYF. As DNA, the CDR3 is TGTGCCAGCAGCGAACTCCGGGACACTGGGGAGCAGTACTTC.